These T cell receptor beta chains were read from a single sample in a study of human T cells and chemical hapten exposure. In TCRdb, the RACE reads were re-called with MiXCR into one record per CDR3 protein. The table records approximately 350,000 distinct CDR3 sequences, under 6.5% of them present only once. Sequenced material: whole blood, taken in connection with sensitization to the hapten diphenylcyclopropenone (DPC). The receptors shown here come from a woman under 30 with alopecia areata. Some clones in this sample may be carry-over from other donors' samples. Each CDR3 is given with its conserved first and last residue. A D gene is named only where the DNA matches it firmly. Expanded clones are given a class, and other clones once, few, many or no size at all.

D gene: NA
clone size: few
V gene: TRBV12-3/TRBV12-4
J gene: TRBJ1-4
CDR3 DNA: TGTGCCACCGGAGGGGCAACTAATGAAAAACTGTTTTTT
CDR3 protein: CATGGATNEKLFF

D gene: TRBD1
clone size: few
V gene: TRBV20-1
J gene: TRBJ2-6
CDR3 DNA: TGCAGTGCTAGACCTCTCGGGACAGGGGGCAGAGGGGCCAACGTCCTGACTTTC
CDR3 protein: CSARPLGTGGRGANVLTF

D gene: TRBD2
clone size: NA
V gene: TRBV27
J gene: TRBJ2-7
CDR3 DNA: TGTGCCAGCAGTTTAGCCCCGTACGGGGGGTACGAGCAGTACTTC
CDR3 protein: CASSLAPYGGYEQYF

D gene: NA
clone size: many
V gene: TRBV12-3/TRBV12-4
J gene: TRBJ1-5
CDR3 DNA: TGTGCCAGCAGTTTGGGCCCCCAGTATCAGCCCCAGCATTTT
CDR3 protein: CASSLGPQYQPQHF

D gene: TRBD1
clone size: NA
V gene: TRBV12-3/TRBV12-4
J gene: TRBJ2-6
CDR3 DNA: TGTGCCAGCAGTTTAGGTGCAGGGGGTATAACTGGGGCCAACGTCCTGACTTTC
CDR3 protein: CASSLGAGGITGANVLTF

D gene: NA
clone size: NA
V gene: TRBV5-4
J gene: TRBJ2-3
CDR3 DNA: TGTGCCAGCAGCTCGGGACGGTACACAGATACGCAGTATTTT
CDR3 protein: CASSSGRYTDTQYF

D gene: NA
clone size: NA
V gene: TRBV9
J gene: TRBJ2-3
CDR3 DNA: TGTGCCAGCAGCGTAGAGGCTACTAGGGCCCCCGAAGATACGCAGTATTTT
CDR3 protein: CASSVEATRAPEDTQYF

D gene: NA
clone size: few
V gene: TRBV20-1
J gene: TRBJ1-2
CDR3 DNA: TGCAGTGCTAGAGAGGGTGGTCGAAAAGCTGGCTACACCTTC
CDR3 protein: CSAREGGRKAGYTF

D gene: TRBD2
clone size: NA
V gene: TRBV4-2
J gene: TRBJ2-7
CDR3 DNA: TGTGCCAGCAGCCCAGCGGGGGGGCCGGACGAGCAGTACTTC
CDR3 protein: CASSPAGGPDEQYF

D gene: NA
clone size: NA
V gene: TRBV2
J gene: TRBJ1-2
CDR3 DNA: TGTGCCAGCAGTGAAAAGGTCCGCTACACCTTC
CDR3 protein: CASSEKVRYTF

D gene: TRBD1
clone size: many
V gene: TRBV6-5
J gene: TRBJ1-4
CDR3 DNA: TGTGCCAGCAGTCCCTCAGGGGGTTATTATGAAAAACTGTTTTTT
CDR3 protein: CASSPSGGYYEKLFF

D gene: TRBD1
clone size: many
V gene: TRBV4-2
J gene: TRBJ1-2
CDR3 DNA: TGTGCCAGCAGCCACACCGGGACAGGGGGCGCGGGTATCTACTATGGCTACACCTTC
CDR3 protein: CASSHTGTGGAGIYYGYTF

D gene: NA
clone size: NA
V gene: TRBV7-2
J gene: TRBJ2-3
CDR3 DNA: TGTGCCAGCAACTTACTCGGGTCTAGCACAGATACGCAGTATTTT
CDR3 protein: CASNLLGSSTDTQYF

D gene: TRBD1
clone size: many
V gene: TRBV7-9
J gene: TRBJ1-5
CDR3 DNA: TGTGCCAGCAGCCCTACAGGGGCTCAGCCCCAGCATTTT
CDR3 protein: CASSPTGAQPQHF

D gene: TRBD1
clone size: few
V gene: TRBV6-5
J gene: TRBJ1-2
CDR3 DNA: TGTGCCAGCAGTTACACCGCCGGACAGGGTCTCACCACCTTC
CDR3 protein: CASSYTAGQGLTTF

D gene: NA
clone size: few
V gene: TRBV20-1
J gene: TRBJ2-3
CDR3 DNA: TGCAGTGCCGGCGGGGGCACAGATACGCAGTATTTT
CDR3 protein: CSAGGGTDTQYF

D gene: NA
clone size: many
V gene: TRBV29-1
J gene: TRBJ2-1
CDR3 DNA: TGCAGCGTTGTCTCAGGGGAGAACAATGAGCAGTTCTTC
CDR3 protein: CSVVSGENNEQFF

D gene: TRBD1
clone size: many
V gene: TRBV6-1
J gene: TRBJ1-6
CDR3 DNA: TGTGCCAGCTTGTTTGGGGACAGGGCTTATTCACCCCTCCACTTT
CDR3 protein: CASLFGDRAYSPLHF

D gene: NA
clone size: few
V gene: TRBV18
J gene: TRBJ2-6
CDR3 DNA: TGTGCCAGCTCGTTACAACCCCCGGGGGGCAAACGCTCTGGGGCCAACGTCCTGACTTTC
CDR3 protein: CASSLQPPGGKRSGANVLTF

D gene: NA
clone size: NA
V gene: TRBV2
J gene: TRBJ1-5
CDR3 DNA: TGTGCCAGCAGTGTGAAAGGGACCAGCAATCAGCCCCAGCATTTT
CDR3 protein: CASSVKGTSNQPQHF

D gene: TRBD1
clone size: few
V gene: TRBV28
J gene: TRBJ2-7
CDR3 DNA: TGTGCCAGCAGTGACAGGGCCCAGCCTACTAGAGAGCAGTACTTC
CDR3 protein: CASSDRAQPTREQYF

D gene: TRBD1
clone size: many
V gene: TRBV20-1
J gene: TRBJ2-7
CDR3 DNA: TGCAGTGCTTCCGGACAGGTCTCCTACGAGCAGTACTTC
CDR3 protein: CSASGQVSYEQYF

D gene: NA
clone size: many
V gene: TRBV3-1
J gene: TRBJ2-3
CDR3 DNA: TGTGCCAGCAGCCAACTAGTTGGAGATACGCAGTATTTT
CDR3 protein: CASSQLVGDTQYF

D gene: NA
clone size: many
V gene: TRBV3-1
J gene: TRBJ2-7
CDR3 DNA: TGTGCCAGCAGCCAAGGGCCCGGGGAACCCTACGAGCAGTACTTC
CDR3 protein: CASSQGPGEPYEQYF

D gene: NA
clone size: NA
V gene: TRBV11-2
J gene: TRBJ1-6
CDR3 DNA: TGTGCCAGCAGCTCACGGGGCCGCTCCTATAATTCACCCCTCCACTTT
CDR3 protein: CASSSRGRSYNSPLHF

D gene: NA
clone size: many
V gene: TRBV12-3/TRBV12-4
J gene: TRBJ1-2
CDR3 DNA: TGTGCCAGCACTAATACCCCCGAAGGGGTCTTC
CDR3 protein: CASTNTPEGVF

D gene: NA
clone size: NA
V gene: TRBV5-1
J gene: TRBJ2-6
CDR3 DNA: TGCGCCAGCACCATGACAGCCTCTGGGGCCAACGTCCTGACTTTC
CDR3 protein: CASTMTASGANVLTF

D gene: NA
clone size: NA
V gene: TRBV18
J gene: TRBJ1-1
CDR3 DNA: TGTGCCAGTGCCCGGGAGGTCACTGATGCTTTCTTT
CDR3 protein: CASAREVTDAFF

D gene: NA
clone size: NA
V gene: TRBV19
J gene: TRBJ2-7
CDR3 DNA: TGTGCCAGTACAGGGACATCGGCTTCCTACGAGCAGTACTTC
CDR3 protein: CASTGTSASYEQYF

D gene: TRBD2
clone size: NA
V gene: TRBV7-9
J gene: TRBJ2-5
CDR3 DNA: TGTGCCAGCAGCTGGGCTAGCGGACAAGAGACCCAGTACTTC
CDR3 protein: CASSWASGQETQYF

D gene: TRBD1
clone size: NA
V gene: TRBV29-1
J gene: TRBJ2-3
CDR3 DNA: TGCAGCGTTGCACAGGGGATGGCAGATACGCAGTATTTT
CDR3 protein: CSVAQGMADTQYF

D gene: NA
clone size: few
V gene: TRBV6-5
J gene: TRBJ2-2
CDR3 DNA: TGTGCCAGCAGTCGGAGCACCCCAGATACCGGGGAGCTGTTTTTT
CDR3 protein: CASSRSTPDTGELFF

D gene: NA
clone size: many
V gene: TRBV7-9
J gene: TRBJ1-5
CDR3 DNA: TGTGCCAGCAGCTTAGGACAGATTCCTCAGCCCCAGCATTTT
CDR3 protein: CASSLGQIPQPQHF

D gene: TRBD1
clone size: NA
V gene: TRBV29-1
J gene: TRBJ2-3
CDR3 DNA: TGCAGCGTTGCGCAGGGGGCGATTACGCAGTATTTT
CDR3 protein: CSVAQGAITQYF

D gene: TRBD1
clone size: few
V gene: TRBV6-2/TRBV6-3
J gene: TRBJ1-1
CDR3 DNA: TGTGCCAGCAATTTGCCGTACAGGGGGCCAACTGAAGCTTTCTTT
CDR3 protein: CASNLPYRGPTEAFF

D gene: NA
clone size: few
V gene: TRBV18
J gene: TRBJ1-5
CDR3 DNA: TGTGCCAGCTCAACCGGCATCGGCAATCAGCCCCAGCATTTT
CDR3 protein: CASSTGIGNQPQHF

D gene: NA
clone size: NA
V gene: TRBV9
J gene: TRBJ2-3
CDR3 DNA: TGTGCCAGCAGCGTAGGAGGAACCCGCACAGATACGCAGTATTTT
CDR3 protein: CASSVGGTRTDTQYF

D gene: NA
clone size: NA
V gene: TRBV4-2
J gene: TRBJ2-5
CDR3 DNA: TGTGCCAGCAGCCGCGGTCCCGAGCAGGGGGGTCAAGAGACCCAGTACTTC
CDR3 protein: CASSRGPEQGGQETQYF

D gene: NA
clone size: many
V gene: TRBV28
J gene: TRBJ1-5
CDR3 DNA: TGTGCCAGCAGTTCAGGGTCGGGGCCCCAGCATTTT
CDR3 protein: CASSSGSGPQHF

D gene: NA
clone size: few
V gene: TRBV7-2
J gene: TRBJ1-2
CDR3 DNA: TGTGCCAGCAGAAGTACAGGGTCCTATGGCTACACCTTC
CDR3 protein: CASRSTGSYGYTF

D gene: NA
clone size: few
V gene: TRBV2
J gene: TRBJ2-5
CDR3 DNA: TGTGCCAGCAGTGAAGTGGGGACGGCGGAGACCCAGTACTTC
CDR3 protein: CASSEVGTAETQYF

D gene: TRBD2
clone size: few
V gene: TRBV12-3/TRBV12-4
J gene: TRBJ2-1
CDR3 DNA: TGTGCCAGCACCCTAGCGGGGGCGAACAATGAGCAGTTCTTC
CDR3 protein: CASTLAGANNEQFF

D gene: TRBD1
clone size: many
V gene: TRBV12-3/TRBV12-4
J gene: TRBJ2-7
CDR3 DNA: TGTGCCAGCAGTTATTACACCGGGACAGGGGGCTGGTACGAGCAGTACTTC
CDR3 protein: CASSYYTGTGGWYEQYF

D gene: TRBD1
clone size: many
V gene: TRBV11-1
J gene: TRBJ1-1
CDR3 DNA: TGTGCCAGCAGCTCCTGGGACAGGACAACTGAAGCTTTCTTT
CDR3 protein: CASSSWDRTTEAFF

D gene: NA
clone size: NA
V gene: TRBV27
J gene: TRBJ2-3
CDR3 DNA: TGTGCCAGCAGTTTTTGGGCCGGGGGCACAGATACGCAGTATTTT
CDR3 protein: CASSFWAGGTDTQYF

D gene: NA
clone size: NA
V gene: TRBV12-3/TRBV12-4
J gene: TRBJ2-2
CDR3 DNA: TGTGCCACCCAGTTGACGGGGTCCGGGGAGCTGTTTTTT
CDR3 protein: CATQLTGSGELFF

D gene: NA
clone size: NA
V gene: TRBV11-2
J gene: TRBJ2-3
CDR3 DNA: TGTGCCAGCAGCCCAACCCCAACCGGGACTTCTAGCACAGATACGCAGTATTTT
CDR3 protein: CASSPTPTGTSSTDTQYF

D gene: NA
clone size: NA
V gene: TRBV20-1
J gene: TRBJ1-2
CDR3 DNA: TGCAGTGCTAGAGAAGGGATGAACGGCTACACCTTC
CDR3 protein: CSAREGMNGYTF

D gene: NA
clone size: many
V gene: TRBV24-1
J gene: TRBJ1-5
CDR3 DNA: TGTGCCACCAGTGATTCGCGGGACAATGCTTTTTATAGCAATCAGCCCCAGCATTTT
CDR3 protein: CATSDSRDNAFYSNQPQHF

D gene: NA
clone size: few
V gene: TRBV7-8
J gene: TRBJ1-4
CDR3 DNA: TGTGCCAGCAGCCTGGGATCGACTGAAAAACTGTTTTTT
CDR3 protein: CASSLGSTEKLFF

D gene: NA
clone size: many
V gene: TRBV3-1
J gene: TRBJ1-5
CDR3 DNA: TGTGCCAGCAGCCAACAGGGAGGGGGTCAGCCCCAGCATTTT
CDR3 protein: CASSQQGGGQPQHF

D gene: NA
clone size: many
V gene: TRBV29-1
J gene: TRBJ1-3
CDR3 DNA: TGCAGCGGTTCGCCAGGGACTGGAAACACCATATATTTT
CDR3 protein: CSGSPGTGNTIYF

D gene: TRBD2
clone size: few
V gene: TRBV7-6
J gene: TRBJ2-3
CDR3 DNA: TGTGCCAGCAGCCTCCGACTAGCGGGGACCACAGATACGCAGTATTTT
CDR3 protein: CASSLRLAGTTDTQYF

D gene: NA
clone size: NA
V gene: TRBV7-9
J gene: TRBJ2-1
CDR3 DNA: TGTGCCAGCAGCTTATCCACGGGGGACAATGAGCAGTTCTTC
CDR3 protein: CASSLSTGDNEQFF

D gene: NA
clone size: few
V gene: TRBV20-1
J gene: TRBJ1-3
CDR3 DNA: TGCAGTGCTAGCCGTACTGGAAACACCATATATTTT
CDR3 protein: CSASRTGNTIYF

D gene: NA
clone size: few
V gene: TRBV5-1
J gene: TRBJ2-4
CDR3 DNA: TGCGCCAGCAGCTCGAGCACCGGGGCAGCCAAAAACATTCAGTACTTC
CDR3 protein: CASSSSTGAAKNIQYF

D gene: NA
clone size: many
V gene: TRBV7-2
J gene: TRBJ1-5
CDR3 DNA: TGTGCCAGCAGCTTTGTCAATCAGCCCCAGCATTTT
CDR3 protein: CASSFVNQPQHF